The TCR beta chain described here comes from a study of Graves' ophthalmopathy and Graves' hyperthyroidism. The germline CDR1 and CDR2 sequences are DFQATT and SNEGSKA (reference sequence). This CDR3 has 13 amino acids. Deletions cut 8 bases from V and 0 bases from J, with 13 bases between. Researchers took RNA transcripts and amplified TCR beta CDR3 regions from them. HTBI-primed first-round RT-PCR preceded second-round multiplex PCR. TCRdb itself ran the multiplex PCR reads through MiXCR, one entry per CDR3 protein. The table lists 450,000 to 600,000 distinct CDR3 sequences, under 40% of them singletons.

The TCR sequence derives from an adult man with Graves' hyperthyroidism. The rearrangement links TRBV20-1 to TRBJ1-1; D not resolved. Sequences were obtained from peripheral blood or thyroid tissue (not recorded which). CDR3: CSLEGRMNTEAFF. DNA of the CDR3: TGCAGTTTAGAGGGAAGGATGAACACTGAAGCTTTCTTT.